This TCR beta chain was retrieved from a study of cytotoxic CD8 clonotypes in ibrutinib-treated CLL. Study-level points and caveats: Baseline levels of clonality went above those of age-matched healthy donors and moved with circulating CD8+ T-cell counts.

Sequencing was performed with immunoSEQ multiplex PCR; in TCRdb, only in-frame clones are kept and a portion is missing. The table shows 100,000 or so clones, with 45% to 65% occurring only once. In the case of this clone: The target antigen is unknown.

CDR3 size: 15 residues. Germline assignment: CDR1 GTSNPN and CDR2 SVGIG (reference sequence). V trimming: 1 base; J trimming: 2 bases; junction bases outside the gene matches: 5. Extraction of around 2.2 micrograms of genomic DNA from cryopreserved PBMCs supplied material for TCR beta libraries. Here the sequenced sample was PBMCs, taken after 24 months of ibrutinib treatment. The clonotype originates from a human donor with chronic lymphocytic leukemia. The rearrangement uses TRBV30 and TRBJ2-3; 8 bases map to TRBD2. The CDR3 loop reads CAWSGTSGFTDTQYF. The CDR3 nucleotides are TGTGCCTGGAGTGGTACTAGCGGATTCACAGATACGCAGTATTTT.